One T cell receptor beta chain is described in this entry. One end of the junction varies from germline; a read error may be responsible. These data are taken from a study of blood T cell repertoires in COVID-19. Whole-study context: Acute-phase and convalescent COVID-19 samples originated in the United States, Italy and Spain. The analysed material was cDNA or gDNA that came from T cells, B-cell-depleted T cells, or PBMCs.

Sequenced by immunoSEQ multiplex PCR; TCRdb stores in-frame clones only, minus some. The sample has some 320,000 clones, more than 85% seen once. In germline, CDR1 is MNHEY, CDR2 SVGAGI. This CDR3 has 14 residues. Participants spanned ages about 18 to 95 years and resided in around 25 US areas. Participant reports of clinical history set cohort assignment. Sample: PBMCs or T cells enriched from blood (not recorded which). The chain is built from TRBV6-5 and TRBJ2-7; maybe TRBD1 (5 bases). The receptor comes from a woman younger than 45 who had been exposed to COVID-19. For the CDR3, the DNA is TGTGCAAGCAGTCCGACAGCGCCTTCCTACGAGCAGTACTTC. Its protein product is CASSPTAPSYEQYF.